This T cell receptor (delta chain) emerged from a study of Vδ1+ human thymocytes. Study observations and caveats: Around 20% of thymic delta-chain sequences were Vdelta2, with few Vdelta3, unlike blood Vdelta1+ controls. Thymic TRG and TRD repertoires appeared highly polyclonal. Bulk data may be misread because of unexpected Vdelta2 sequences. TRG sequences recurred across donors, whereas TRD sequences stayed essentially private.

After alphabeta T cell depletion, CD3+ Vdelta1+ Vdelta2- thymocytes were sorted. The CDR3 is 14 amino acids. Per the germline V gene, CDR1 is TSWWSYY and CDR2 is QGS. The ends were cut back, 6 bases at V and 1 base at J, with 12 bases in the middle. In the case of this clone: Its antigen is not identified.

Extracted RNA was reverse transcribed into cDNA. The CDR3 regions were amplified by multiplex PCR from V-gene primers to a constant-region primer. TCRdb fed the multiplex PCR reads into CATT to redo clone calling. The sample records tens of thousands of delta-chain clones, roughly 15% being singletons. The specimen sequenced was Vdelta1+ gamma-delta thymocytes from the thymus. Indicated subset: FACS-sorted CD3+ TCRalphabeta- TCRVdelta1+ TCRVdelta2- thymocytes. This clonotype was sampled from a boy under two years old who had congenital heart surgery. J is TRDJ1 and V is TRDV1; D is perhaps TRDD3 (6 bases). CDR3 nucleotide sequence: TGTGCTCTTGGCGTAGGGGGACCCACCGATAAACTCATCTTT. Translation gives CALGVGGPTDKLIF.